Below are 19 T cell receptor beta chains sequenced from a single sample in a study of blood T cell repertoires in COVID-19. TCRdb's table, derived via immunoSEQ multiplex PCR, lists solely in-frame clones and lacks some. The sample holds 84,000 or so clones, about four fifths seen once. Sequenced: peripheral blood. Receptors were obtained from an elderly woman with acute or convalescent COVID-19.

This chain's CDR3 is CASSESRAGGTQYF. The CDR3 DNA sequence: TGTGCCAGCAGTGAAAGCAGGGCCGGGGGTACGCAGTATTTT. The J gene is TRBJ2-3, the V gene TRBV2; tentative D call: TRBD2 (6 bases). The CDR3 has 14 residues. Germline CDR1 reads SNHLY; CDR2 reads FYNNEI. The germline V and J ends were trimmed by 2 bases and 8 bases, with 14 bases remaining between them.

The chain uses TRBV5-1 and TRBJ2-7; 8 bases are a match to TRBD2. Germline V lookup: CDR1 SGHRS, CDR2 YFSETQ. V shed 3 bases, J shed 3 bases, and the junction held 11 bases outside the gene matches. This CDR3 has 16 amino acids. CDR3 sequence reads: CASSYAGNSGNYEQYF. The CDR3 DNA reads TGCGCCAGCAGCTATGCGGGAAATAGCGGGAACTACGAGCAGTACTTC. Complete variable domain (other parts from reference TRBV5-1 and TRBJ2-7): KAGVTQTPRYLIKTRGQQVTLSCSPISGHRSVSWYQQTPGQGLQFLFEYFSETQRNKGNFPGRFSGRQFSNSRSEMNVSTLELGDSALYLCASSYAGNSGNYEQYFGPGTRLTVT.

The chain carries TRBV18 and TRBJ1-6; D gene unclear. V lost 6 bases, J lost 9 bases, and 15 bases lay in between. Germline assignment: CDR1 KGHSH and CDR2 LQKENI. This CDR3 spans 14 amino acids. The CDR3 sequence: CASSQREEGSPLHF. The CDR3 DNA reads as TGTGCCAGCTCCCAGCGGGAAGAGGGTTCACCCCTCCACTTT. Drawing the rest from reference TRBV18 and TRBJ1-6, the complete variable domain is NAGVMQNPRHLVRRRGQEARLRCSPMKGHSHVYWYRQLPEEGLKFMVYLQKENIIDESGMPKERFSAEFPKEGPSILRIQQVVRGDSAAYFCASSQREEGSPLHFGNGTRLTVT.

V gene TRBV9 combines with J gene TRBJ1-4, with 7 nucleotides matching TRBD1. Trimming took 6 bases from V and 8 from J; bases not matched to a gene: 7. The CDR3 spans 13 residues. Germline V gene data show CDR1 as SGDLS and CDR2 as YYNGEE. The CDR3 nucleotides read TGTGCCAGCAACCGGGACAGTGGCGAAAAACTGTTTTTT. Its translation: CASNRDSGEKLFF.

The CDR3 bases are TGTGCCAGTAGTATATCAGGGAACACTGAAGCTTTCTTT. Translated, it gives CASSISGNTEAFF. V gene TRBV19 combines with J gene TRBJ1-1, with D hard to call. V gave up 2 bases and J gave up 1 base, with 5 bases separating them. This CDR3 comprises 13 residues. Germline CDR1 and CDR2: LNHDA and SQIVND (reference sequence). The full variable domain, in which reference TRBV19 and TRBJ1-1 provide the parts outside the CDR3, is DGGITQSPKYLFRKEGQNVTLSCEQNLNHDAMYWYRQDPGQGLRLIYYSQIVNDFQKGDIAEGYSVSREKKESFPLTVTSAQKNPTAFYLCASSISGNTEAFFGQGTRLTVV.

V and J are TRBV14 and TRBJ2-2; D gene uncertain. The CDR3 is made up of 13 amino acids. CDR1 and CDR2 from the germline V gene are SGHDN and FVKESK. Between the trimmed V and J ends, which lost 6 bases and 2 bases, there was a span of 7 bases. The CDR3 protein is CASRLLNTGELFF. DNA for the CDR3: TGTGCCAGCAGGCTACTTAACACCGGGGAGCTGTTTTTT.

In this sample, this clone turned up once. The chain carries TRBV19 and TRBJ2-3, with TRBD2 matching 8 bases. V dropped 1 base and J dropped 4; count of bases not matched to a gene: 4. The CDR3 is made up of 15 amino acids. Germline CDR1 LNHDA, CDR2 SQIVND (reference sequence). This CDR3 reads CASSIGGSGADTQYF. CDR3 sequence (DNA): TGTGCCAGTAGTATAGGTGGTAGCGGGGCAGATACGCAGTATTTT.

The rearrangement links TRBV11-2 to TRBJ2-1; TRBD1 matches at 7 bases. V lost 4 bases, J lost 5 bases, and 11 bases stayed unmatched. This CDR3 comprises 16 residues. Germline CDR1 and CDR2: SGHAT and FQNNGV. CDR3 protein: CASSSYRGYTHNEQFF. DNA of the CDR3: TGTGCCAGCAGCTCCTACAGGGGCTATACCCACAATGAGCAGTTCTTC.

This rearrangement joins TRBV4-1 to TRBJ2-3; D possibly corresponds to TRBD1 (6 bases). Germline values: CDR1 MGHRA, CDR2 YSYEKL. V gave up 1 base and J gave up 2 bases, with 13 bases separating them. This CDR3 comprises 16 residues. This CDR3 is CASSQVQGGFTDTQYF. Here the CDR3 DNA reads TGCGCCAGCAGCCAAGTACAAGGGGGTTTCACAGATACGCAGTATTTT.

This chain uses TRBV19 with TRBJ1-1; D gene unclear. CDR1 is LNHDA, CDR2 SQIVND, per germline (reference sequence). This CDR3 spans 14 amino acids. V lost 7 bases and J lost 1, with 13 bases in between. The DNA for the CDR3 is TGTGCCAGTAACCCTGAGGGTGCGAACACTGAAGCTTTCTTT. The encoded protein is CASNPEGANTEAFF.

This chain connects TRBV6-4 to TRBJ1-6; weak D call: TRBD1 (5 bases). This CDR3 has 16 amino acids. From germline, CDR1 is MRHNA and CDR2 SNTAGT. The V end was cut by 3 bases, the J end by 9 bases, with 18 bases between. As DNA, the CDR3 is TGTGCCAGCAGTGAGTTGGGGCCCGAAAGGGGTTCACCCCTCCACTTT. Amino acids: CASSELGPERGSPLHF.

J is TRBJ2-2 and V is TRBV6-5; 7 bases are shared with TRBD2. V gave up 7 bases and J gave up 7 bases; unmatched junction bases: 9. The germline CDR1 and CDR2 sequences are MNHEY and SVGAGI. This CDR3 has 14 residues. CDR3 loop: CASNVGGPNGELFF. The CDR3 nucleotides are TGTGCCAGCAATGTGGGAGGGCCTAACGGGGAGCTGTTTTTT.

The V and J genes are TRBV6-1 and TRBJ2-3, with D possibly TRBD2 on 7 matching bases. Germline V gene data show CDR1 as MNHNS and CDR2 as SASEGT. This CDR3 is 15 amino acids long. Trimming cost V 3 bases and J 0 bases, with 10 bases left between them. The DNA for the CDR3 is TGTGCCAGCAGTGAGGGGGGGGCTAGCACAGATACGCAGTATTTT. It yields the protein CASSEGGASTDTQYF.

The chain employs TRBV5-4 and TRBJ1-1; 8 bases are a match to TRBD1. This CDR3 region has 14 residues. From germline, CDR1 is SGHNT and CDR2 YYREEE (reference sequence). J gave up 6 bases and V 8 bases, and 12 bases lay outside the gene matches. DNA for the CDR3: TGTGCCAGTACTAGACAGGGGACTTCGGCTGAAGCTTTCTTT. Encoded protein: CASTRQGTSAEAFF.

This clone turned up a few times. V usage is TRBV5-1 and J usage is TRBJ1-5; no clear D. CDR1 is SGHRS and CDR2 is YFSETQ in the germline V gene. V lost 1 base and J 5 bases, leaving 10 bases between the germline ends. The CDR3 is 14 amino acids. The CDR3 spells CASSLKPGHQPQHF. DNA of the CDR3: TGCGCCAGCAGCTTGAAGCCAGGTCATCAGCCCCAGCATTTT.

The V and J genes are TRBV15 and TRBJ2-1; 7 nucleotides align to TRBD1. Germline V gene lookup returns CDR1 LNHNV and CDR2 YYDKDF (reference sequence). J lost 0 bases, V lost 3 bases, and 8 bases had no gene match. The CDR3 is 17 amino acids. CDR3 sequence: CATSSGTGARSYNEQFF. The CDR3, as DNA: TGTGCCACCAGCAGTGGCACAGGGGCCCGCTCCTACAATGAGCAGTTCTTC.

This chain uses TRBV6-5 with TRBJ2-5; TRBD2 aligns across 8 bases. The J segment lost 7 bases and the V segment lost 5 bases, leaving 9 bases of the junction unmatched. Germline loops: CDR1 MNHEY, CDR2 SVGAGI. The CDR3 is made up of 14 amino acids. The CDR3 loop is CASSLTGLGPTQYF. The CDR3 bases are TGTGCCAGCAGTCTAACGGGACTAGGTCCGACCCAGTACTTC.

In its sample, this clone was seen a few times. The chain links TRBV2 to TRBJ1-5, with D possibly TRBD1 on 5 matching bases. The ends were cut back, 8 bases at V and 4 bases at J, with 12 bases in the middle. Germline assignment: CDR1 SNHLY and CDR2 FYNNEI. The CDR3 contains 13 residues. The CDR3 coding sequence is TGTGCCAGCGGTTCCGACAGTAATCAGCCCCAGCATTTT. This translates into CASGSDSNQPQHF.

This clone was detected a few times. The chain carries TRBV12-3 or TRBV12-4 and TRBJ1-1; D perhaps matches TRBD1 (6 bases). The V end lost 1 base, the J end lost 4 bases, and 7 bases lay between the germline ends. The CDR3 sequence is 13 residues long. DNA for the CDR3: TGTGCCAGCAGTTTAGAAGGGGGCACTGAAGCTTTCTTT. Translated: CASSLEGGTEAFF.